Described below is a single TCR beta chain sequence and its context. Its cognate antigen is unknown. This record belongs to a study of cytomegalovirus exposure and HLA in healthy donors. Study-level results: Within the data, a cluster of highly shared sequence variants was likely a sequencing artifact. Available immune exposure information was restricted to CMV serostatus only. Specificity of a few CMV-associated chains for CMV antigens was verified in vitro. V segments that were indistinguishable, TRBV6-2 and TRBV6-3 among them, were omitted from analysis.

Germline CDR1 reads SGHAT; CDR2 reads FQNNGV. V shed 5 bases, J shed 9 bases, and the junction held 6 bases outside the gene matches. The CDR3 consists of 12 residues. 60 Vbeta and 13 Jbeta primers were used in PCR. Data came from immunoSEQ multiplex PCR; TCRdb stores just in-frame clones and leaves some out. Of roughly 150,000 clones listed, 80% to 90% are singletons. This TCR was recovered from a woman aged 40 to 55 in good health and CMV-seropositive. Sequenced material: PBMCs. The chain carries TRBV11-2 and TRBJ2-7; 8 nucleotides line up with TRBD1. CDR3 region: CASSPRTGWQYF. As DNA, the CDR3 is TGTGCCAGCAGCCCACGGACAGGGTGGCAGTACTTC.